The rows below give T cell receptor beta chains drawn from one sample of a study of T-cell reconstitution after alpha-beta-depleted transplantation in children. Via MiXCR, TCRdb re-called the PCR reads, giving one row per CDR3 protein. The sample lists hundreds of thousands of distinct CDR3 sequences, about a sixth seen once, with less than 30% in the top ten. The sequenced sample was PBMCs, mostly from graft donor cells, obtained 360 days after TCRalphabeta/CD19-depleted stem cell transplant. The receptors stem from a boy younger than two who had a stem cell transplant for Wiskott-Aldrich syndrome, so the T cells may come from the graft donor. Each CDR3 is given with its conserved first and last residue. The D gene is left open where the match is weak. Expanded clones are given a class, and other clones once, few, many or no size at all.

>few|-|TRBJ1-1|TRBV27
TGTGCCAGCAGTTTAATGAGGGGGTTAACTGAAGCTTTCTTT
CASSLMRGLTEAFF
>-|TRBD1|TRBJ2-5|TRBV18
TGTGCCAGCTCACCGGCCGGGACAGGGTTTTCGAAGACCCAGTACTTC
CASSPAGTGFSKTQYF
>few|TRBD1|TRBJ2-5|TRBV5-1
TGCGCCAGCAGCTTTCTCGGGACAGGGGGGGAAGAGACCCAGTACTTC
CASSFLGTGGEETQYF
>-|-|TRBJ2-1|TRBV10-1
TGCGCCAGCAGTCCTATAGGGGTAATTGGCTCCTACAATGAGCAGTTCTTC
CASSPIGVIGSYNEQFF
>many|-|TRBJ2-3|TRBV11-2
TGTGCCAGCAGCTTGGAGCGCAACACAGATACGCAGTATTTT
CASSLERNTDTQYF
>few|-|TRBJ2-1|TRBV7-9
TGTGCCAGCAGCTTAGTTGGACTTACCTCCGGCAATGAGCAGTTCTTC
CASSLVGLTSGNEQFF
>-|-|TRBJ2-2|TRBV21-1
TGTGCCAGCAGCAATCCAGGGTATTCCGGGGAGCTGTTTTTT
CASSNPGYSGELFF
>few|-|TRBJ2-2|TRBV3-1
TGTGCCAGCAGTCGTTTAGAGACAGAGTTTGCCGGGGAGCTGTTTTTT
CASSRLETEFAGELFF
>-|-|TRBJ2-1|TRBV14
TGTGCCAGCAGCCTAAAAGCCCCCACCCGGCTCCTTGGGGTTGAGCAGTTCTTC
CASSLKAPTRLLGVEQFF
>few|-|TRBJ2-1|TRBV9
TGTGCCAGCACCCGGGATGGCTCCTACAATGAGCAGTTCTTC
CASTRDGSYNEQFF
>-|-|TRBJ1-6|TRBV6-1
TGTGCCAGCAGTGGAACAGGGTTTAGGTTCACCCTCCACTTT
CASSGTGFRFTLHF
>few|TRBD2|TRBJ2-1|TRBV4-1
TGCGCCAGCAGCCCAGCCGGGGGGGGCCGAGGCGAAAATGAGCAGTTCTTC
CASSPAGGGRGENEQFF
>-|-|TRBJ2-7|TRBV10-2
TGCGCCAGCAGTGATATTAGGGGTGGCTACGAGCAGTACTTC
CASSDIRGGYEQYF
>-|TRBD2|TRBJ2-1|TRBV28
TGTGCCAGCACCGGGGGGGCGTACAATGAGCAGTTCTTC
CASTGGAYNEQFF
>-|TRBD1|TRBJ2-7|TRBV18
TGTGCCAGCTCACCACTTCAGGGGGCGAACTACGAGCAGTACTTC
CASSPLQGANYEQYF
>many|-|TRBJ2-7|TRBV12-3/TRBV12-4
TGTGCCAGCAGTTTATTCGGGGGAACCTACGAGCAGTACTTC
CASSLFGGTYEQYF
>-|-|TRBJ2-5|TRBV20-1
TGCAGTGCTAGACAGAGAGAGACCCAGTACTTC
CSARQRETQYF
>many|-|TRBJ2-4|TRBV4-1
TGCGCCAGCAGCCTCCGGGCTCTAGCCAAAAACATTCAGTACTTC
CASSLRALAKNIQYF
>once|-|TRBJ2-7|TRBV5-6
TGTGCCAGCGGCCTGGGGCTCCTCTACGAGCAGTACTTC
CASGLGLLYEQYF
>few|-|TRBJ2-7|TRBV9
TGTGCCAGCAGCCCCCGGGACTGGCCCTACGAGCAGTACTTC
CASSPRDWPYEQYF
>few|TRBD2|TRBJ2-1|TRBV6-1
TGTGCCAGCAGCATTGCCGCAGCGGGGCCTAACAATGAGCAGTTCTTC
CASSIAAAGPNNEQFF
>few|-|TRBJ1-4|TRBV12-3/TRBV12-4
TGTGCCAGCAGTTTAATGGAGTTCGATGAAAAACTGTTTTTT
CASSLMEFDEKLFF
>few|-|TRBJ2-5|TRBV12-3/TRBV12-4
TGTGCCAGCAGTTTCCGACAGGGAGGGAGTGAGACCCAGTACTTC
CASSFRQGGSETQYF
>few|-|TRBJ2-5|TRBV7-2
TGTGCCAGCAGCTTAAGTATAGAGACCCAGTACTTC
CASSLSIETQYF
>-|-|TRBJ2-3|TRBV12-3/TRBV12-4
TGTGCCAGCAGCTACCAGGGGGATACGCAGTATTTT
CASSYQGDTQYF
>many|TRBD1|TRBJ1-4|TRBV7-9
TGTGCCAGCAGCGGGGGACAGGGAAGAAAACTGTTTTTT
CASSGGQGRKLFF
>-|TRBD1|TRBJ1-4|TRBV20-1
TGCAGTGTCCTCCGGGACAGTAATGAAAAACTGTTTTTT
CSVLRDSNEKLFF
>-|TRBD2|TRBJ2-1|TRBV4-3
TGCGCCAGCAGCCAAGCAGCTAGCGGGGACAATGAGCAGTTCTTC
CASSQAASGDNEQFF